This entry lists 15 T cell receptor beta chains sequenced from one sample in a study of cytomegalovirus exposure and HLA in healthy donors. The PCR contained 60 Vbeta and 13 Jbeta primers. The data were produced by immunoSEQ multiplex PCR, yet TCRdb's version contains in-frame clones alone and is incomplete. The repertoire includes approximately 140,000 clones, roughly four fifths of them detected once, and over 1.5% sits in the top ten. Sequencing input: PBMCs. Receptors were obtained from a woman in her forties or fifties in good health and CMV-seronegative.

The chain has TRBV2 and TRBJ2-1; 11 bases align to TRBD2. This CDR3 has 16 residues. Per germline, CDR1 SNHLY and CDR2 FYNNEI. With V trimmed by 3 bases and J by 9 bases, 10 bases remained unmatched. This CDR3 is CASSEVRELAGAEQFF. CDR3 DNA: TGTGCCAGCAGTGAGGTGAGGGAACTAGCGGGAGCTGAGCAGTTCTTC.

The chain's CDR3 is CASSEGGITEAFF. The CDR3 coding sequence is TGTGCCAGCAGTGAGGGAGGGATCACTGAAGCTTTCTTT. The chain recombines TRBV25-1 with TRBJ1-1; D unresolved. Deletions cut 3 bases from V and 4 bases from J, with 9 bases between. The CDR3 sequence is 13 residues long. Germline V gene sequence: CDR1 MGHDK, CDR2 SYGVNS.

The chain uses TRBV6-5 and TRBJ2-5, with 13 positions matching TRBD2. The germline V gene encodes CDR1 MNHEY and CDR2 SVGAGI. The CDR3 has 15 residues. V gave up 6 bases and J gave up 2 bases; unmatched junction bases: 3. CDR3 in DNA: TGTGCCAGCAGCTCGGGACTAGCGGGACAAGAGACCCAGTACTTC. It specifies CASSSGLAGQETQYF.

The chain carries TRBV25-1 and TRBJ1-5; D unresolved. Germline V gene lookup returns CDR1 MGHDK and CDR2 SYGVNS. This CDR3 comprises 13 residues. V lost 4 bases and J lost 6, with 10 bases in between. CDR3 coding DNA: TGTGCCAGCAGTGCCCCGCTAGGTCAGCCCCAGCATTTT. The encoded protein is CASSAPLGQPQHF. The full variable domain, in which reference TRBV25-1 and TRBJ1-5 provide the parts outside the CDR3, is EADIYQTPRYLVIGTGKKITLECSQTMGHDKMYWYQQDPGMELHLIHYSYGVNSTEKGDLSSESTVSRIRTEHFPLTLESARPSHTSQYLCASSAPLGQPQHFGDGTRLSIL.

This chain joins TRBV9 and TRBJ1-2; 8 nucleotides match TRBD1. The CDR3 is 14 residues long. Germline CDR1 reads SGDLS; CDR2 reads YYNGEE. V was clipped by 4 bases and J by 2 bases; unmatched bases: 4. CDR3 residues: CASSTGQGNYGYTF. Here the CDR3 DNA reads TGTGCCAGCAGCACCGGACAGGGCAACTATGGCTACACCTTC.

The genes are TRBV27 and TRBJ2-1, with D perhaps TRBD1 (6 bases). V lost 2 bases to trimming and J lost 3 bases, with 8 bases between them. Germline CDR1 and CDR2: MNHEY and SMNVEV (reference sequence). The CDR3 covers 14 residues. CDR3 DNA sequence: TGTGCCAGCAGTTTAGGGACAAGCTACAATGAGCAGTTCTTC. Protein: CASSLGTSYNEQFF.

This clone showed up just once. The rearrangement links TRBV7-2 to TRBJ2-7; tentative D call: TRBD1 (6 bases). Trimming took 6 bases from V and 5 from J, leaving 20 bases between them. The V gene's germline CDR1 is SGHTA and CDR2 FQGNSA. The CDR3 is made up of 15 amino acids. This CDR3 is CASSYSLGAQNEQYF. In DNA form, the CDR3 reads TGTGCCAGCAGTTACAGCCTGGGGGCGCAGAACGAGCAGTACTTC.

DNA of the CDR3: TGTGCCAGCAGTCCGGGACAGGGACGAGCTTTCTTT. Its translation is CASSPGQGRAFF. J is TRBJ1-1 and V is TRBV28, with 9 nucleotides matching TRBD1. Germline CDR1 MDHEN, CDR2 SYDVKM. The trim removed 5 bases at V and 10 bases at J, leaving 5 bases unmatched. There are 12 residues in the CDR3.

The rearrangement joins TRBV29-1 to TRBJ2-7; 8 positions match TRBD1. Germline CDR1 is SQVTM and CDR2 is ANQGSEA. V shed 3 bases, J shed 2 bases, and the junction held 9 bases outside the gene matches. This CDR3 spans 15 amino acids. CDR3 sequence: CSVDLGQGATYEQYF. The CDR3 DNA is TGCAGCGTTGATTTGGGGCAGGGGGCAACCTACGAGCAGTACTTC.

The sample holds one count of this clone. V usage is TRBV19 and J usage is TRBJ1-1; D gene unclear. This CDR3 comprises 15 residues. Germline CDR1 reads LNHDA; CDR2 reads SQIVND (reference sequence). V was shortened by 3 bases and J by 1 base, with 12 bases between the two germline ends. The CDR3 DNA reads TGTGCCAGTAGTATGCCAGGCTCTTGGAACACTGAAGCTTTCTTT. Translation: CASSMPGSWNTEAFF.

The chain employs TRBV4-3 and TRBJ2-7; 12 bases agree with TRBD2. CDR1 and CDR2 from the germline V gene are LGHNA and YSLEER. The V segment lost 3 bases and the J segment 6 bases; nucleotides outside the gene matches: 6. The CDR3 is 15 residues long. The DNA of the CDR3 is TGCGCCAGCAGCCAGCCGACTAGCGGGAGTTCCGAGCAGTACTTC. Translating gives CASSQPTSGSSEQYF.

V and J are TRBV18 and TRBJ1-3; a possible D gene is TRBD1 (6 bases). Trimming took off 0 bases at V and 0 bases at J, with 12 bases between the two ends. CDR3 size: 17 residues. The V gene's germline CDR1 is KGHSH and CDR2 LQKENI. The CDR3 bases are TGTGCCAGCTCACCACCTCTTGGACAGATCTCTGGAAACACCATATATTTT. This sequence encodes CASSPPLGQISGNTIYF.

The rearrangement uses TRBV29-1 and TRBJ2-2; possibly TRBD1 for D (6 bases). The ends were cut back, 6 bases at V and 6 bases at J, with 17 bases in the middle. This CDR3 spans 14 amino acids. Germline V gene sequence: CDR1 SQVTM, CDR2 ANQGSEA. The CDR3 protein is CSVRFRGGAGELFF. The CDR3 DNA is TGCAGCGTCCGATTCAGGGGTGGCGCCGGGGAGCTGTTTTTT.

The CDR3 sequence: CASSSGLDSTEQYF. Written as DNA, the CDR3 is TGTGCCAGCAGCTCCGGATTGGACAGCACCGAGCAGTACTTC. This chain joins TRBV5-8 and TRBJ2-7; D is perhaps TRBD1 (6 bases). Trimming pared 3 bases from V and 6 bases from J, leaving 16 bases between. The CDR3 runs to 14 residues. Germline CDR1 is SGHTS and CDR2 is YDEGEE. The whole variable domain, remainder taken from reference TRBV5-8 and TRBJ2-7, is EAGVTQSPTHLIKTRGQQATLRCSPISGHTSVYWYQQALGLGLQFLLWYDEGEERNRGNFPPRFSGRQFPNYSSELNVNALELEDSALYLCASSSGLDSTEQYFGPGTRLTVT.

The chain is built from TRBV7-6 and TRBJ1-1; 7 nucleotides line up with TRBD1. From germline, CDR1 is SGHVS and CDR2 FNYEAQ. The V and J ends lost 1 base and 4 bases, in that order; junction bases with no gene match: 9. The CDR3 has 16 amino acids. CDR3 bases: TGTGCCAGCAGCTTAGAGAGACAGGGTCGGGGCACTGAAGCTTTCTTT. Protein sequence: CASSLERQGRGTEAFF.